Given below is one T cell receptor (beta chain) in context. The antigen it recognizes is unknown. One junction end disagrees with the germline gene, perhaps due to a read error. Library preparation employed multiplex PCR. The listed sequencing device is Illumina HiSeq 2500. TCRbeta libraries were built by three rounds of nested PCR using primers (Table S4), following protocols modified from ARM-PCR. Before sequencing, PCR products in the 200-500 bp range were cut out of the gel and cleaned up using the QIAquick gel extraction kit. The source study handled its data this way. Reads were cleaned using Trimmomatic, were merged into complete CDR3 sequences using FLASH, and were assigned to V(D)J germline segments using MiTCR. Clonal diversity was computed as the inverse Simpson's index with VDJtools. A read counted as productive if the sequence was in-frame and lacked a premature stop codon. TCRdb's own reprocessing of the public reads used fastp at Q25 and MiXCR and kept productive beta chains. Each entry is one CDR3 protein sequence, shown with its most common DNA and genes. TCRdb assigned the V and J calls; the authors' analysis was not used. The sample has 100,000 to 150,000 distinct CDR3 sequences on record, around three fifths of them singletons. The top ten constitute roughly 13% of the sample.

The entry originates in a study of tumor and adjacent non-tumor tissue in lung cancer (dated by TCRdb to the late 2010s). Regarding the study in general: By cancer type, the cohort comprised 11 to 12 adenocarcinoma patients, a couple of squamous cell carcinoma patients and 1 small cell lung cancer patient. For each patient, one tumor sample and one normal lung sample were taken, giving around 31 paired specimens that underwent TCRbeta CDR3 sequencing. In total, sequencing yielded 95 million to 150 million productive TCRbeta reads, which works out to an average of approximately 4 million reads per sample. The study compared bulk TCRbeta repertoires from lung tumor tissue and matched distant non-tumor lung tissue of some 14 lung cancer patients. Among the approximately 15 patients, ages ranged from roughly 30 to 85 years, about 10 were men and 5 were women, and disease was TNM stage I to III. Study-wide findings and limitations: Tumor tissue showed significantly greater TCR diversity (inverse Simpson) than normal lung tissue (about 410 vs 180, P = 0.0075, Mann-Whitney U test). The sequencing platform is not named in the methods, and unique molecular identifiers are not mentioned. Only roughly 16 patients were in the cohort, and the authors stated that larger samples and more detailed clinical data are needed. Peripheral blood was not sequenced, so blood TCRbeta repertoires were not examined in the lung cancer patients of the study. The top 100 clones made up a significantly larger cumulative share of the repertoire in normal lung than in tumor tissue. Significantly higher TCR diversity was found in younger patients, and higher tumor TCR diversity was associated with shorter overall and disease-free survival.

There are 14 amino acids in the CDR3, from cysteine to phenylalanine inclusive. The kept DNA is CDR3 alone, 42 bases in frame from the first base. Per the germline V gene, MNHNS is the CDR1 and SASEGT is the CDR2. RNA was isolated from bulk unsorted tissue, and RNA quality was assessed with a NanoDrop ND-1000 and an Agilent 2100. Donors were newly diagnosed lung cancer patients admitted for thoracic surgery in China between August and November 2014, without prior chemotherapy. Anyone who had undergone radiotherapy or chemotherapy before, or who had another cancer at the same time, was left out of the study. Pieces of surgical tissue measuring about 1-2.3 cm3 were kept in RNAlater solution and held at -80 degrees C until needed.

This receptor was obtained from a man younger than 45 with non-small cell lung cancer. Sequencing input: lung tumor tissue. The rearranged chain carries TRBV6-1 and TRBJ2-2, with 7 junctional bases fitting TRBD2. The bases read TGTGCCAGCAGCGAAGGGAGGGAGACCGGGGAGCTGTTTTTT. Its protein is CASSEGRETGELFF.